This T cell receptor (beta chain) derives from a study of technical replicates of blood from several donors. Repertoires were generated with immunoSEQ multiplex PCR, while TCRdb's copy carries only in-frame clones and drops some. The sample lists roughly 70,000 clones; about 89% were seen once. The CDR3 spans 15 residues. The V and J ends lost 2 bases and 2 bases, in that order; junction bases with no gene match: 3. Germline-derived CDR1 and CDR2 are MNHEY and SVGAGI. The chain uses TRBV6-5 and TRBJ2-7, with 10 bases identical to TRBD1. The sequenced sample consisted of PBMCs. This clonotype originated in a human donor in good health. Some clones in this sample may be carry-over from other donors' samples. The CDR3 DNA reads TGTGCCAGCAGTTACCGGGACAGGGGACCCTACGAGCAGTACTTC. Translation: CASSYRDRGPYEQYF.